This T cell receptor (beta chain) was profiled in a study of shared T cell receptors in the human thymus. Trimming left V 1 base short and J 5 bases short, with 7 bases between. Germline values: CDR1 SGHRS, CDR2 YFSETQ. The CDR3 runs to 13 residues. Method: immunoSEQ multiplex PCR; TCRdb's copy keeps in-frame clones and lacks some. The data contain under 700,000 clones, around 78% of them singletons. A further study also used this sample, focusing on human thymus T cells. Per that study: Congenital heart defects were the reason for the corrective surgery that the donors, healthy Finnish infants, were having. Corrective heart surgery yielded resections, and these provided the thymus tissue. Blood and thymic repertoires both appeared biased in V and J gene usage. Thymic repertoires overlap heavily among unrelated individuals, related research has reported.

The sequence derives from a boy in the first two years of life with a congenital heart defect. The chain recombines TRBV5-1 with TRBJ2-1, with a tentative D call TRBD1 (5 bases). The sample comprised thymocytes. CDR3 region: CASSLRGNNEQFF. Written as DNA, the CDR3 is TGCGCCAGCAGCTTGAGGGGTAACAATGAGCAGTTCTTC.